The 13 T cell receptor beta chains below all came from one sample that was sequenced in a study of blood T cell repertoires in COVID-19 (dated by TCRdb to about 2020). Library preparation was by the immunoSEQ multiplex PCR assay. Entries here come from immuneACCESS through TCRdb and include only in-frame sequences with V and J called. Some clones fail to appear in such tables; in the studies checked, an unresolved V gene covers under half of the shortfall, and the cause of the remainder is unknown. The sample records hundreds of thousands of clones, 70% to 90% of which are singletons. The ten largest clones take up 3% to 3.5% of the sample. Sequencing was performed on peripheral blood. All receptors come from a man aged 18-30 years with active or convalescent COVID-19.

J is TRBJ1-1 and V is TRBV5-6; a weak D match, TRBD1 (6 bases). The CDR3 length is 14 residues. Per germline, CDR1 SGHDT and CDR2 YYEEEE. Deletions cut 5 bases from V and 4 bases from J, with 15 bases between. The CDR3 DNA sequence: TGTGCCAGCAGACAATACAGGGTTCTCACTGAAGCTTTCTTT. Its protein product is CASRQYRVLTEAFF.

V and J are TRBV10-3 and TRBJ1-2, with TRBD1 matching 9 bases. With V trimmed by 6 bases and J by 2 bases, 10 bases remained unmatched. Germline CDR1 ENHRY, CDR2 SYGVKD. The CDR3 runs 16 residues. This chain's CDR3 is CAISSWTGASNYGYTF. The DNA of the CDR3 is TGTGCCATCAGCTCCTGGACAGGGGCTTCGAACTATGGCTACACCTTC.

The chain couples TRBV6-5 to TRBJ2-7; 9 nucleotides agree with TRBD2. J lost 3 bases, V lost 0 bases, and 6 bases had no gene match. Per germline, CDR1 MNHEY and CDR2 SVGAGI. This CDR3 spans 16 amino acids. The CDR3, as DNA: TGTGCCAGCAGTTACTCGTTAGCGGGAGTGCTCTACGAGCAGTACTTC. It codes for CASSYSLAGVLYEQYF.

The chain has TRBV3-1 (or the pseudogene TRBV3-2) and TRBJ2-3; D possibly corresponds to TRBD1 (5 bases). The length of the CDR3 is 15 residues. V was pared by 3 bases and J by 0 bases, with 10 bases between. CDR1 is LGHDT, CDR2 YNNKEL, per germline (reference sequence). The DNA for the CDR3 is TGTGCCAGCAGCCAGCAAGGGGCTAGCACAGATACGCAGTATTTT. Amino acids: CASSQQGASTDTQYF.

This chain connects TRBV29-1 to TRBJ2-1, with 9 bases identical to TRBD2. The trim removed 8 bases at V and 5 bases at J, leaving 10 bases unmatched. The CDR3 covers 14 residues. Germline CDR1 SQVTM, CDR2 ANQGSEA. CDR3 loop: CSSAGGRVDNEQFF. The CDR3 DNA sequence: TGCAGCTCCGCGGGGGGGAGGGTGGACAATGAGCAGTTCTTC.

V is TRBV27 and J is TRBJ1-1; 7 positions agree with TRBD1. With 9 bases clipped from V and 5 bases from J, the junction kept 9 bases outside the gene matches. The V gene's germline CDR1 is MNHEY and CDR2 SMNVEV (reference sequence). The CDR3 is 13 amino acids. The CDR3 reads CASNRGRETEAFF. CDR3 DNA: TGTGCCAGTAACAGGGGAAGGGAGACTGAAGCTTTCTTT.

The CDR3 protein is CASSMGQAADYGYTF. Here the CDR3 DNA reads TGTGCCAGCAGTATGGGACAGGCAGCTGACTATGGCTACACCTTC. The chain carries TRBV27 and TRBJ1-2, with TRBD1 matching over 8 bases. Germline CDR1 is MNHEY and CDR2 is SMNVEV (reference sequence). With V trimmed by 5 bases and J by 3 bases, 8 bases remained unmatched. This CDR3 spans 15 amino acids.

This chain joins TRBV19 and TRBJ2-7; 9 bases are a match to TRBD2. V gave up 5 bases and J gave up 1 base; unmatched junction bases: 6. Per germline, CDR1 LNHDA and CDR2 SQIVND (reference sequence). CDR3 length equals 15 residues. CDR3: CASSRNLAGSYEQYF. CDR3 bases: TGTGCCAGTAGTCGAAATCTAGCGGGGTCCTACGAGCAGTACTTC.

The chain carries TRBV5-4 and TRBJ2-5; D perhaps matches TRBD1 (6 bases). Germline lookup yields CDR1 SGHNT and CDR2 YYREEE (reference sequence). The V end was cut by 3 bases, the J end by 5 bases, with 11 bases between. CDR3 length: 13 residues. For the CDR3, the DNA is TGTGCCAGCAGCTGGGGGCCTGGGGAGACCCAGTACTTC. This codes for CASSWGPGETQYF.

J is TRBJ2-7 and V is TRBV18; 10 bases fit TRBD1. V was clipped by 3 bases and J by 2 bases; unmatched bases: 1. Germline values: CDR1 KGHSH, CDR2 LQKENI. This CDR3 has 14 residues. Here the CDR3 DNA reads TGTGCCAGCTCACCGACAGGGGGCGCCTACGAGCAGTACTTC. It encodes CASSPTGGAYEQYF.

This clone was seen at least ten times. This rearrangement joins TRBV3-1 (or the pseudogene TRBV3-2) to TRBJ2-1, with D perhaps TRBD2 (6 bases). Germline lookup yields CDR1 LGHDT and CDR2 YNNKEL (reference sequence). The CDR3 runs 19 residues. V was trimmed by 0 bases and J by 0 bases, leaving 18 bases between them. The CDR3 reads CASSQEGPGGTGSYNEQFF. Written as DNA, the CDR3 is TGTGCCAGCAGCCAAGAGGGCCCCGGCGGGACCGGCTCCTACAATGAGCAGTTCTTC.

There are many counts of this clone. This rearrangement joins TRBV5-8 to TRBJ1-6; the D gene is possibly TRBD1 (6 bases). The length of the CDR3 is 16 residues. CDR1 and CDR2 (germline): SGHTS, YDEGEE. V gave up 3 bases and J gave up 2 bases, with 12 bases separating them. The CDR3: CASSYGGGTYNSPLHF. The CDR3 coding sequence is TGTGCCAGCAGCTACGGGGGGGGCACCTATAATTCACCCCTCCACTTT.

The chain carries TRBV30 and TRBJ1-1; D not resolved. From germline, CDR1 is GTSNPN and CDR2 SVGIG (reference sequence). V was shortened by 1 base and J by 5 bases, with 11 bases between the two germline ends. The CDR3 extends over 13 amino acids. The CDR3 region has the DNA TGTGCCTGGAGTGGGGGAGGAGGTACTGAAGCTTTCTTT. As protein: CAWSGGGGTEAFF.